This T cell receptor beta chain was retrieved from a study of tumor-infiltrating lymphocytes in oesophageal squamous cell carcinoma listed by TCRdb under 2016. Measured from the cysteine to the phenylalanine, the CDR3 is 20 residues long. The method behind the library was PCR. Sequencing instrument: Illumina HiSeq 2000. TCRdb's own reprocessing of the public reads used fastp at Q25 and MiXCR and kept productive beta chains. Each record represents a unique CDR3 protein, reported with the most common genes and DNA among its rows. The sample table records fewer than 11,000 distinct CDR3 sequences; approximately 59% of these occur just once. Of the sample, more than 25% is held by the ten largest clones. In its sample, this clonotype was seen once. Its target antigen remains unknown. The DNA is left out, because the CDR3 cannot be placed on it with certainty; the CDR3 is given as TCRdb lists it.

The sample taken for sequencing was esophageal tumor tissue. Recombination joined TRBV7-5 with TRBJ2-1; the table calls TRBD2, which could not be checked here. TRBV7-5 is classified as a pseudogene. The source of this sequence is a male donor with esophageal squamous cell carcinoma. The CDR3 amino acid sequence is: CISVPEALPPRENYSYEQYF.